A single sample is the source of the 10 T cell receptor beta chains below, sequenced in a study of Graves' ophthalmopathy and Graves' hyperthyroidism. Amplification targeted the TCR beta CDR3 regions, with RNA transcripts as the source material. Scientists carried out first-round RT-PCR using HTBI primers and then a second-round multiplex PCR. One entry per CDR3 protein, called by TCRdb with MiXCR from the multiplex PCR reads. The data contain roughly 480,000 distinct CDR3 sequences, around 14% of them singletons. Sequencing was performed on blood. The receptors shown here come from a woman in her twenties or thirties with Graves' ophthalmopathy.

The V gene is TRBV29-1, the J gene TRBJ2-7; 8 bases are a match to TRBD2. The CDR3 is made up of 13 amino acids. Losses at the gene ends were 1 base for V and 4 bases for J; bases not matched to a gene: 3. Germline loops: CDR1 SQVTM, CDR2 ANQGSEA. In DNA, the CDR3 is TGCAGCGTTGAAGGGGGCGGGGGGTACGAGCAGTACTTC. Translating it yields CSVEGGGGYEQYF.

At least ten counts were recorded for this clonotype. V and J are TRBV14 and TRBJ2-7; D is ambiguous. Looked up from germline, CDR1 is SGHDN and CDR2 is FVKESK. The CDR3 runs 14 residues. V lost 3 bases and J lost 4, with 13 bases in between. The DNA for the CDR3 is TGTGCCAGCAGCCAGTCGAAGGGCAGATACGAGCAGTACTTC. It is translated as CASSQSKGRYEQYF.

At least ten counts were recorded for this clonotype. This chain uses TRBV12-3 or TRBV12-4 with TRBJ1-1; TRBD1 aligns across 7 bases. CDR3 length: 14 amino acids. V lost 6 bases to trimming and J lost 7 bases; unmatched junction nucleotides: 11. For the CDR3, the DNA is TGTGCCAGCAGGCTCTTTAGGGGGCAGGGTGAAGCTTTCTTT. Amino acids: CASRLFRGQGEAFF.

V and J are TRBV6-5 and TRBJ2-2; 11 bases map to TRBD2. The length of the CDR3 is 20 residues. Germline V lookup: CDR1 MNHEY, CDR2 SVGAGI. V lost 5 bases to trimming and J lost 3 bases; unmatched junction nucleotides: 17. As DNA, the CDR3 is TGTGCCAGCAGTCCCGGGACTAGCGGAATCCCCCGGAGGGACACCGGGGAGCTGTTTTTT. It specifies CASSPGTSGIPRRDTGELFF.

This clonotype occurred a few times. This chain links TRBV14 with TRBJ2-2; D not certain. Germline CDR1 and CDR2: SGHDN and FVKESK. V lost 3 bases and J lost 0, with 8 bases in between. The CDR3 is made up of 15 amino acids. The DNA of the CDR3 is TGTGCCAGCAGCCAGGTATCGGCGAACACCGGGGAGCTGTTTTTT. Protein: CASSQVSANTGELFF.

As DNA, the CDR3 is TGTGCCAGCAGTGATGGGGTCACAGATACGCAGTATTTT. Protein: CASSDGVTDTQYF. This chain joins TRBV28 and TRBJ2-3; D remains ambiguous. The V gene lost 5 bases and the J gene lost 2 bases, with 8 bases spanning the gap. CDR3 length: 13 residues. CDR1 and CDR2 from the germline V gene are MDHEN and SYDVKM.

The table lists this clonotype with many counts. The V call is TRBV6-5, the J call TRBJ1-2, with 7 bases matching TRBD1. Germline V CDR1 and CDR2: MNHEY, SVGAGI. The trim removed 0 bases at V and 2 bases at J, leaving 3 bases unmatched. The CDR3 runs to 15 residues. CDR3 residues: CASSYSAGGNYGYTF. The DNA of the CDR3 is TGTGCCAGCAGTTACTCGGCAGGGGGGAACTATGGCTACACCTTC.

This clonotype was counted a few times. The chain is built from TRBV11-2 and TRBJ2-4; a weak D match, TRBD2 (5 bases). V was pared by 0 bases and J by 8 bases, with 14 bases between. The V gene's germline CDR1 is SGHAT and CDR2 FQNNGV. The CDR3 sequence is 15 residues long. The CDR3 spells CASSLDRGGRDIQYF. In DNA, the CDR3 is TGTGCCAGCAGCTTAGATAGAGGAGGCCGAGACATTCAGTACTTC.

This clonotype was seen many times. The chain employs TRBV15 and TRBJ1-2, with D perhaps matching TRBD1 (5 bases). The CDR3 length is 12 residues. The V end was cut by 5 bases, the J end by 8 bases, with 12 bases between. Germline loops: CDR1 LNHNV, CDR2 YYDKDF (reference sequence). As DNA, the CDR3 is TGTGCCACCAGCTTCGGGGCGGGCGGCTACACCTTC. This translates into CATSFGAGGYTF.

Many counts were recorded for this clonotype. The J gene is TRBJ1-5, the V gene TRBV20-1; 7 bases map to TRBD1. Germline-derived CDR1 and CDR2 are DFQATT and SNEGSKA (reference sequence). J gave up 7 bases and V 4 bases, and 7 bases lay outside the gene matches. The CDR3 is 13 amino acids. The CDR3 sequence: CSATDRVLQPQHF. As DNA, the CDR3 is TGCAGTGCTACCGACAGGGTATTGCAGCCCCAGCATTTT.